This T cell receptor (beta chain) was sequenced for a study of T-cell memory formation after mild COVID-19. The V end lost 8 bases, the J end lost 3 bases, and 9 bases lay between the germline ends. The length of the CDR3 is 12 residues. Germline values: CDR1 SEHNR, CDR2 FQNEAQ (reference sequence). This clonotype has only a few counts. TCRdb processed the 5' RACE reads anew with MiXCR; each CDR3 protein has one entry. The sample shows about 57,000 distinct CDR3 sequences, 10% to 15% of them seen only once. The sample comprised PBMCs or a T cell subset sorted from them (not recorded which). This clonotype was obtained from a man aged 18-30 years who had mild COVID-19 (a few samples of this study predate the infection). Cell type and time point are not known. This chain links TRBV7-9 with TRBJ2-3; a weak D match, TRBD1 (6 bases). For the CDR3, the DNA is TGTGCCAGCGGGGACACGACAGATACGCAGTATTTT. Protein: CASGDTTDTQYF.